This TCR beta chain was identified during a study of blood T cell repertoires in COVID-19. Turning to the study itself: Some COVID-19 samples were acute and others convalescent; all came from the United States, Italy and Spain. In each case, the material was cDNA or gDNA derived from T cells, B-cell-depleted T cells, or PBMCs.

Germline CDR1 and CDR2: MNHEY and SVGAGI. The CDR3 length is 15 residues. Trimming shortened V by 7 bases and J by 2 bases, and 15 bases separated the two germline ends. As originally analysed: How many nucleated cells were present was estimated from reference gene primer amplification. TCRdb's copy holds only in-frame clones and misses some; the assay was immunoSEQ multiplex PCR. V and J calls and clone size are as listed in that table; D and trimming were resolved from the DNA. Found here are some 40,000 clones, around 80% of them singletons; the top ten hold 16%. Sequencing used peripheral blood. The clonotype comes from a man aged 70 or older with acute or convalescent COVID-19. The chain couples TRBV6-5 to TRBJ1-3, with D unresolved. Written as DNA, the CDR3 is TGTGCCAGCACCCCCCCGGGGATCACTGGAAACACCATATATTTT. This translates into CASTPPGITGNTIYF.